The source of this T cell receptor beta chain is a study of blood T cells in healthy people across ages. CDR1 and CDR2 from the germline V gene are SEHNR and FQNEAQ (reference sequence). The CDR3 spans 15 residues. Trimming removed 3 bases from V and 5 bases from J; junction bases left unmatched: 7. Primers used in a second PCR of about 7 to 12 cycles were a sample-barcoded 5' primer and a J-beta primer mix. One entry per CDR3 protein results from TCRdb running MiXCR on the 5' RACE reads. In the table there are 800,000 to 950,000 distinct CDR3 sequences, around 34% of which are singletons. The chain is built from TRBV7-9 and TRBJ1-2; 9 bases line up with TRBD1. This receptor was identified in a man younger than 30 in good health. The sequenced sample consisted of blood. The CDR3 DNA is TGTGCCAGCAGCTTCACGGGACAGGGCGGTTATGGCTACACCTTC. Protein sequence: CASSFTGQGGYGYTF.